The 2 T cell receptor beta chains below were found in one sample sequenced in a study of blood T cell repertoires in COVID-19. The assay was immunoSEQ multiplex PCR, and TCRdb's table has in-frame clones only and misses some. This sample yields 72,000 or so clones, of which approximately 85% are seen a single time; 35% belongs to the top ten. Sequencing input: peripheral blood. The source is a woman older than 75 with active or convalescent COVID-19.

This chain links TRBV7-9 with TRBJ2-6; the match to TRBD1 covers 7 bases. V was pared by 2 bases and J by 2 bases, with 9 bases of the junction left unmatched. This CDR3 is built from 18 residues. CDR1 SEHNR and CDR2 FQNEAQ come from the germline V gene (reference sequence). DNA for the CDR3: TGTGCCAGCAGCTTACCGAGAGGGACAGAAACTGGGGCCAACGTCCTGACTTTC. Residues: CASSLPRGTETGANVLTF.

A few counts support this clone. The J gene is TRBJ2-3, the V gene TRBV24-1, with 8 positions matching TRBD2. V lost 5 bases, J lost 6 bases, and 9 bases stayed unmatched. The CDR3 loop spans 15 amino acids. Germline loops: CDR1 KGHDR, CDR2 SFDVKD. The CDR3 bases are TGTGCCACCAGTGGAAGCGGGGGTTCCGTGGATACGCAGTATTTT. This encodes CATSGSGGSVDTQYF.